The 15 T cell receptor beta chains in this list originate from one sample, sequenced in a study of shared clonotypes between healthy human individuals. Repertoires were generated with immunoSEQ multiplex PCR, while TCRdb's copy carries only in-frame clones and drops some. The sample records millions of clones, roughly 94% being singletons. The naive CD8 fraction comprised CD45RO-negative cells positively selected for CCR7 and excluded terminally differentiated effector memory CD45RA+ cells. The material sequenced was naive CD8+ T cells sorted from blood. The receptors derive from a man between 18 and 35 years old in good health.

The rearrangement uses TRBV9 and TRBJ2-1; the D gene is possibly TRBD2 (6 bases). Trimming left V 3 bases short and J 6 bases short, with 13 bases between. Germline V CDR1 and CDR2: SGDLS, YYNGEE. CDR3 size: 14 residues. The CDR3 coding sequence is TGTGCCAGCAGCGAGAGGGACGGGAGCAATGAGCAGTTCTTC. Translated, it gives CASSERDGSNEQFF.

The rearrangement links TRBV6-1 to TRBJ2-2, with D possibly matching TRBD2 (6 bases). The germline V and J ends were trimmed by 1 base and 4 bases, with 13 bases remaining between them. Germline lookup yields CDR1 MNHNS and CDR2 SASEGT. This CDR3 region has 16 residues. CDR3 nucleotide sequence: TGTGCCAGCAGTGAAGTCTGGGGGGTGGCCACCGGGGAGCTGTTTTTT. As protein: CASSEVWGVATGELFF.

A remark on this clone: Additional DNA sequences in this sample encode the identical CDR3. Written as DNA, the CDR3 is TGTGCCAGCAGCTTGGGGACAGGGGGCGCAGATACGCAGTATTTT. It yields the protein CASSLGTGGADTQYF. The rearrangement uses TRBV5-4 and TRBJ2-3; 11 bases align to TRBD1. Germline V gene sequence: CDR1 SGHNT, CDR2 YYREEE (reference sequence). V shed 0 bases, J shed 4 bases, and the junction held 1 base outside the gene matches. The CDR3 is made up of 15 amino acids.

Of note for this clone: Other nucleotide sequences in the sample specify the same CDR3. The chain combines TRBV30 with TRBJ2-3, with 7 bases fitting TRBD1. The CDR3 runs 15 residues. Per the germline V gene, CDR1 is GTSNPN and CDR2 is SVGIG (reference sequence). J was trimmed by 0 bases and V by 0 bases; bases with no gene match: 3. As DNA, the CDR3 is TGTGCCTGGAGTGTAGGGGGCTCTAGCACAGATACGCAGTATTTT. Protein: CAWSVGGSSTDTQYF.

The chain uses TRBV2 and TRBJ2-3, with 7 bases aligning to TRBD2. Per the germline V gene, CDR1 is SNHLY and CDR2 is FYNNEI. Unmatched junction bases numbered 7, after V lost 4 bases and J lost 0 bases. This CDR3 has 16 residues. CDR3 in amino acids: CASSVGGGYSTDTQYF. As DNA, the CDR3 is TGTGCCAGCAGTGTAGGCGGGGGTTATAGCACAGATACGCAGTATTTT.

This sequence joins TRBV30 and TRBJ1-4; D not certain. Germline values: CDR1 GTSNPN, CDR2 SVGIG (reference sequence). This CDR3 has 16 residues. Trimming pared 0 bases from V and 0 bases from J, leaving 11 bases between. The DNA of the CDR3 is TGTGCCTGGAGTGTACGAGGGCCTGCAACTAATGAAAAACTGTTTTTT. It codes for CAWSVRGPATNEKLFF.

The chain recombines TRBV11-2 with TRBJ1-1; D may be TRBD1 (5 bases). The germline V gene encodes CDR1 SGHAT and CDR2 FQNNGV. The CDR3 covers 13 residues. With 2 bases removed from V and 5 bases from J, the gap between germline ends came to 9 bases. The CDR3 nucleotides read TGTGCCAGCAGCTTATTTCGGGGGACTGAAGCTTTCTTT. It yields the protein CASSLFRGTEAFF.

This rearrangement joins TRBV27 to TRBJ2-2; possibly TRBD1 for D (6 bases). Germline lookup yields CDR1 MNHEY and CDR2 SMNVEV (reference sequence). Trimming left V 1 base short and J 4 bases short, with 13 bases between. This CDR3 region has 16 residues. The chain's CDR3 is CASSLLAGTTTGELFF. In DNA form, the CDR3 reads TGTGCCAGCAGTTTATTGGCCGGGACAACCACCGGGGAGCTGTTTTTT.

CDR3 nucleotide sequence: TGCGCCAGCAGCTCGGCCCAGGGGACTCCCTCCTACGAGCAGTACTTC. Amino acid sequence: CASSSAQGTPSYEQYF. The chain combines TRBV5-1 with TRBJ2-7, with D perhaps matching TRBD1 or TRBD2 (6 bases each). This CDR3 is 16 amino acids long. Germline CDR1 SGHRS, CDR2 YFSETQ. Trimming removed 3 bases at V and 0 bases at J, with 16 bases between.

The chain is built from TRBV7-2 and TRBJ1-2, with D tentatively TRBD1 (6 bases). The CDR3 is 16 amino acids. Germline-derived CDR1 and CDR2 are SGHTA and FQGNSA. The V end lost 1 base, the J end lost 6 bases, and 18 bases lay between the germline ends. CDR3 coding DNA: TGTGCCAGCAGCTTAGTGGGCCTGGGGGCTCGGGATGGCTACACCTTC. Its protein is CASSLVGLGARDGYTF.

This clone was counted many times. DNA for the CDR3: TGTGCCTGGAGTGTACGTCGGGGAGGGTCTAATGAAAAACTGTTTTTT. Translation gives CAWSVRRGGSNEKLFF. The V and J genes are TRBV30 and TRBJ1-4, with D uncertain. Per germline, CDR1 GTSNPN and CDR2 SVGIG (reference sequence). The length of the CDR3 is 16 residues. Trimming removed 0 bases at V and 3 bases at J, with 14 bases between.

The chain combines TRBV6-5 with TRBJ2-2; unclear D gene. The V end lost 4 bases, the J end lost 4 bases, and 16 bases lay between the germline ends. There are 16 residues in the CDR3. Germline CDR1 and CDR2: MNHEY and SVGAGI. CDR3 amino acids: CASSSTKTRSTGELFF. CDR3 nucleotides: TGTGCCAGCAGTTCCACCAAGACACGTTCCACCGGGGAGCTGTTTTTT.

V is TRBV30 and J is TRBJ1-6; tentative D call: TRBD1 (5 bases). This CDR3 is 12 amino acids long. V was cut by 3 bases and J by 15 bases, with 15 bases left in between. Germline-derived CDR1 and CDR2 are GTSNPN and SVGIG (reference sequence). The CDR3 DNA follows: TGTGCCTGGAGCCCAGGGTCGAGACTCCTCCACTTT. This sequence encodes CAWSPGSRLLHF.

CDR3 residues: CASSEFPAENNYGYTF. In DNA, the CDR3 is TGTGCCAGCAGTGAATTCCCGGCTGAGAATAACTATGGCTACACCTTC. The J gene is TRBJ1-2, the V gene TRBV6-1; the D is unclear. Germline assignment: CDR1 MNHNS and CDR2 SASEGT. This CDR3 is 16 amino acids long. The germline V and J ends were trimmed by 2 bases and 1 base, with 14 bases remaining between them.

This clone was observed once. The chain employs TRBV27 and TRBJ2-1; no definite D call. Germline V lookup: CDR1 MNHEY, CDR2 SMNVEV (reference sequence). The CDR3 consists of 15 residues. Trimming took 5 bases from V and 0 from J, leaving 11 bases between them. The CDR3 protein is CASSPRMSSYNEQFF. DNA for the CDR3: TGTGCCAGCAGTCCCCGGATGAGCTCCTACAATGAGCAGTTCTTC.